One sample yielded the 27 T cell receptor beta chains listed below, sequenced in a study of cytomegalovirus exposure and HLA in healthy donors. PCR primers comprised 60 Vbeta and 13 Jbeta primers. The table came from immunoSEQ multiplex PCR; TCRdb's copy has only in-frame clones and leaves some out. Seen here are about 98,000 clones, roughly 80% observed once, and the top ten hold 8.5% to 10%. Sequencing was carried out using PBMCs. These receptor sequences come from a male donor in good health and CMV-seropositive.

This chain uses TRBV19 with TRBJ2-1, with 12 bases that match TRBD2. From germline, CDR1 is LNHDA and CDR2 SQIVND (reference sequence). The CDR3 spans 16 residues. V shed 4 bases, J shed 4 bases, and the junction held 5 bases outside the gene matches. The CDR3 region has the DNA TGTGCCAGTAGTAAGACTAGCGGGAGAATATACAATGAGCAGTTCTTC. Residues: CASSKTSGRIYNEQFF.

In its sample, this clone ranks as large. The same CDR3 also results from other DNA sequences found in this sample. The chain's CDR3 is CASSRGLAFGETQYF. CDR3 nucleotides: TGTGCCAGCAGCAGGGGACTAGCGTTCGGGGAGACCCAGTACTTC. V gene TRBV21-1 combines with J gene TRBJ2-5; the DNA was not used to check the table's D call, TRBD2. TRBV21-1 is marked as a pseudogene. This CDR3 contains 15 residues.

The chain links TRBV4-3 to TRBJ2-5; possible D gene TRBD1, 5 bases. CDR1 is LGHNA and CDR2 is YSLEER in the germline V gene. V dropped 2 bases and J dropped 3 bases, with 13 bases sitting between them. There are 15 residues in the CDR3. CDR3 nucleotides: TGCGCCAGCAGCCAACTCACAGGTCCCGAAGAGACCCAGTACTTC. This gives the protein CASSQLTGPEETQYF.

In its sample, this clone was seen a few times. The CDR3 DNA reads TGTGCCAGCAAGATAGCGGGGCACTCCTACGAGCAGTACTTC. Translation gives CASKIAGHSYEQYF. The rearrangement links TRBV2 to TRBJ2-7, with TRBD2 identical over 8 bases. V was clipped by 7 bases and J by 0 bases; unmatched bases: 5. Per the germline V gene, CDR1 is SNHLY and CDR2 is FYNNEI. CDR3 length equals 14 residues.

CDR3 bases: TGTGCCAGTAGTATCGACAGGGGGGCCTACGAGCAGTACTTC. Amino acid sequence: CASSIDRGAYEQYF. This chain connects TRBV19 to TRBJ2-7, with 9 bases lining up with TRBD1. The junction had 2 bases not matched to a gene; V was cut back by 3 bases and J by 2 bases. This CDR3 is 14 amino acids long. Germline assignment: CDR1 LNHDA and CDR2 SQIVND (reference sequence).

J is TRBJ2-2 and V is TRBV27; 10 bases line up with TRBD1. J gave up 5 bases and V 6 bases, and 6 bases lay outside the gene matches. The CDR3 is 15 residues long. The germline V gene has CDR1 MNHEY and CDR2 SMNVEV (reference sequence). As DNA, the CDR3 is TGTGCCAGCAGGAGGGGACAGGGGTGGACCGGGGAGCTGTTTTTT. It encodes CASRRGQGWTGELFF.

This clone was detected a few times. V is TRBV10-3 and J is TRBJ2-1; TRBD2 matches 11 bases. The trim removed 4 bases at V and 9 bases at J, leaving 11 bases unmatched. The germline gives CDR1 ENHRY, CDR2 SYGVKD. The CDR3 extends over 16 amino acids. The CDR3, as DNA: TGTGCCATCAGTGTAACCGGGACTAGCGGTACGAGTGAGCAGTTCTTC. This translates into CAISVTGTSGTSEQFF.

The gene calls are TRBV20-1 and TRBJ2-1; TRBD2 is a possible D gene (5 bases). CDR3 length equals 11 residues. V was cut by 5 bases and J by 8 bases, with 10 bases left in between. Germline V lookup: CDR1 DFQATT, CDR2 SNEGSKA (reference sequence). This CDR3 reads CSAQLVYEQFF. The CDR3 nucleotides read TGCAGTGCTCAACTAGTCTATGAGCAGTTCTTC.

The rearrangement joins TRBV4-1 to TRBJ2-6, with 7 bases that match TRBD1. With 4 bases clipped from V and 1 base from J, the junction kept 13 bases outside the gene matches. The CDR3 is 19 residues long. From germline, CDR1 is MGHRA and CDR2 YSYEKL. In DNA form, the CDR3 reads TGCGCCAGCAGCCGTCTACTTGGACAGGAGAGTTCTGGGGCCAACGTCCTGACTTTC. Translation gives CASSRLLGQESSGANVLTF.

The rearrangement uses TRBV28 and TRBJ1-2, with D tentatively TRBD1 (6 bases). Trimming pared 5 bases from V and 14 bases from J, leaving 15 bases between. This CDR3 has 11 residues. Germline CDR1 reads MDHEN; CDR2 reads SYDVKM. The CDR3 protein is CASSLSRGLTF. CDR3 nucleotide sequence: TGTGCCAGCAGTCTATCGCGGGGGCTAACCTTC.

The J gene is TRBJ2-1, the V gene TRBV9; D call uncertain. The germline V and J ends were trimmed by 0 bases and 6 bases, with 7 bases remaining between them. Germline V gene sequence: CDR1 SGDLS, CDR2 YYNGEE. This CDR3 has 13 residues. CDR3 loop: CASSVGWPNEQFF. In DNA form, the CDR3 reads TGTGCCAGCAGCGTAGGCTGGCCCAATGAGCAGTTCTTC.

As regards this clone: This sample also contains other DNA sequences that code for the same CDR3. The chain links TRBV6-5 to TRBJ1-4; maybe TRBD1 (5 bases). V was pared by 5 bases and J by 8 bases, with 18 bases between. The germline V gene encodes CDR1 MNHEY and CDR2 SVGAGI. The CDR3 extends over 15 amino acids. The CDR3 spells CASSQQAPGGEKLFF. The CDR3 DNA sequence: TGTGCCAGCAGTCAACAGGCCCCGGGAGGCGAAAAACTGTTTTTT.

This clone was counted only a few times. This chain's CDR3 is CASSPRERSYEQYF. Here the CDR3 DNA reads TGTGCCAGCAGCCCCCGGGAGCGCTCCTACGAGCAGTACTTC. The V and J genes are TRBV7-9 and TRBJ2-7; maybe TRBD2 (6 bases). The V end lost 5 bases, the J end lost 0 bases, and 11 bases lay between the germline ends. Germline loops: CDR1 SEHNR, CDR2 FQNEAQ (reference sequence). The CDR3 length is 14 residues.

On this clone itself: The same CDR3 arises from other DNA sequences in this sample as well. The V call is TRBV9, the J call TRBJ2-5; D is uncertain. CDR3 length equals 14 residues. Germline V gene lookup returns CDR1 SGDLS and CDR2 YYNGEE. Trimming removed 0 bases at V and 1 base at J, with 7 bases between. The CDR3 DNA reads TGTGCCAGCAGCGTAGATAGCTCCCAAGAGACCCAGTACTTC. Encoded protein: CASSVDSSQETQYF.

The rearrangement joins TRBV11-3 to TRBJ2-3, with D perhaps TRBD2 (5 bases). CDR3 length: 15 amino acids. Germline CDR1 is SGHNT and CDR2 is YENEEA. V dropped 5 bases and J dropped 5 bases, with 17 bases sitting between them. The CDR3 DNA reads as TGTGCCAGCAGCCCCCACGGGATTAGAGGAGATACGCAGTATTTT. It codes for CASSPHGIRGDTQYF.

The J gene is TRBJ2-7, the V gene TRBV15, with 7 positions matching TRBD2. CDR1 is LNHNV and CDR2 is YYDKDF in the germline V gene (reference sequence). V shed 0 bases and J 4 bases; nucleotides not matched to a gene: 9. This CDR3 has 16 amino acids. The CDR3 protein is CATSRDPSGASYEQYF. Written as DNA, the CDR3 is TGTGCCACCAGCAGAGACCCTAGCGGTGCTTCGTACGAGCAGTACTTC.

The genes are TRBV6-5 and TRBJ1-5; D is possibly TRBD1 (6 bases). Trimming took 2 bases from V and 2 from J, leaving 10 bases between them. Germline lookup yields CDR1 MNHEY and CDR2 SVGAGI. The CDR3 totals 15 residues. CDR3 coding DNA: TGTGCCAGCAGTTACACCCGACAGGGCAATCAGCCCCAGCATTTT. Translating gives CASSYTRQGNQPQHF.

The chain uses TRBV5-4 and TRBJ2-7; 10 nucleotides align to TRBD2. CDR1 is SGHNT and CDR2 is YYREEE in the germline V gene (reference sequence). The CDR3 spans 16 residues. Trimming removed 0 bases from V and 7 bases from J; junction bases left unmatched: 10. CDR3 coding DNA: TGTGCCAGCAGCTTGGCTTTAGGAACTAGCGGGAAGGAGCAGTACTTC. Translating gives CASSLALGTSGKEQYF.

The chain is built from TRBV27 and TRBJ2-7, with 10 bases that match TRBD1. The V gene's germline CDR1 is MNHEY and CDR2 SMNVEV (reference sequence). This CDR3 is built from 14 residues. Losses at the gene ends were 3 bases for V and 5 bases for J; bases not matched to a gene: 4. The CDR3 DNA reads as TGTGCCAGCAGTTTCCCGGGACAGGGGAACGAGCAGTACTTC. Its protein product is CASSFPGQGNEQYF.

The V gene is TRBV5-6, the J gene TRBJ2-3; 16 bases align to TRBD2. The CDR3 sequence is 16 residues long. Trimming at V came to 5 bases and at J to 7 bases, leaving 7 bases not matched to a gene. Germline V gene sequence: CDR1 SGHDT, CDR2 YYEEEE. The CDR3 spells CASSLPGLAGGHTQYF. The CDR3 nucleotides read TGTGCCAGCAGTTTGCCGGGACTAGCGGGAGGGCATACGCAGTATTTT.

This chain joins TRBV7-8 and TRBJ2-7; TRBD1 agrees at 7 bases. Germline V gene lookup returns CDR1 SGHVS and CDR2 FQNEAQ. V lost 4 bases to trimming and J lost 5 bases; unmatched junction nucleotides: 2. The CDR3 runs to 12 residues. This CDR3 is CASSSGTDEQYF. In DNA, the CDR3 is TGTGCCAGCAGCTCCGGGACAGACGAGCAGTACTTC.

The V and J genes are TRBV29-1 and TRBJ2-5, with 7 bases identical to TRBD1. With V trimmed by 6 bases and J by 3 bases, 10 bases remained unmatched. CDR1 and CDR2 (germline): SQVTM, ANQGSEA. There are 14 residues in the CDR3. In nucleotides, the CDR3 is TGCAGCGTCTCCGGGACAGTTGGGGAAGAGACCCAGTACTTC. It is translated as CSVSGTVGEETQYF.

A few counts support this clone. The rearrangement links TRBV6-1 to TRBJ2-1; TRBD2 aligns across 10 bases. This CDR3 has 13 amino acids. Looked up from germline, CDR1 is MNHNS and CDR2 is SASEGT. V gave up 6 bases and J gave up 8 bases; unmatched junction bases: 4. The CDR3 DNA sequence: TGTGCCAGCAGCCTAGCGGGAGACGATGAGCAGTTCTTC. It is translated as CASSLAGDDEQFF.

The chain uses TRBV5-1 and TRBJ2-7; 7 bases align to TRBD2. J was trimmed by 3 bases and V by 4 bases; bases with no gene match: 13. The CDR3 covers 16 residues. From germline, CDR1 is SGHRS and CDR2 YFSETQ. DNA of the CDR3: TGCGCCAGCAGCCAAGAGTTCGACAGCGGGAACTACGAGCAGTACTTC. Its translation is CASSQEFDSGNYEQYF.

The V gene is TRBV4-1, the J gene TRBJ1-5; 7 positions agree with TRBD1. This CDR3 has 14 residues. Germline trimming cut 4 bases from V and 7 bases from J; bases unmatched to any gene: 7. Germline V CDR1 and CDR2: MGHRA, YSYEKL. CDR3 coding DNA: TGCGCCAGCAGCCCGAGACAGGGTGGGCAGCCCCAGCATTTT. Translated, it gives CASSPRQGGQPQHF.

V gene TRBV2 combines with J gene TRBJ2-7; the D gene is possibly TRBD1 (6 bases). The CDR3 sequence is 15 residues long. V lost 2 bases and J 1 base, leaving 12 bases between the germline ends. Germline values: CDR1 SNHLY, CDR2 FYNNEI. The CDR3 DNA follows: TGTGCCAGCAGTGAAAACCAGGGGCCTTCCTACGAGCAGTACTTC. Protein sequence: CASSENQGPSYEQYF.

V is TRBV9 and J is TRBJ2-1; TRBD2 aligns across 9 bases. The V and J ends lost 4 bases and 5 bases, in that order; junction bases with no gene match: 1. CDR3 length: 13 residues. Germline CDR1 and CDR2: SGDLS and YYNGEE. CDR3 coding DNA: TGTGCCAGCAGCCGACTAGCGGACAATGAGCAGTTCTTC. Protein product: CASSRLADNEQFF.